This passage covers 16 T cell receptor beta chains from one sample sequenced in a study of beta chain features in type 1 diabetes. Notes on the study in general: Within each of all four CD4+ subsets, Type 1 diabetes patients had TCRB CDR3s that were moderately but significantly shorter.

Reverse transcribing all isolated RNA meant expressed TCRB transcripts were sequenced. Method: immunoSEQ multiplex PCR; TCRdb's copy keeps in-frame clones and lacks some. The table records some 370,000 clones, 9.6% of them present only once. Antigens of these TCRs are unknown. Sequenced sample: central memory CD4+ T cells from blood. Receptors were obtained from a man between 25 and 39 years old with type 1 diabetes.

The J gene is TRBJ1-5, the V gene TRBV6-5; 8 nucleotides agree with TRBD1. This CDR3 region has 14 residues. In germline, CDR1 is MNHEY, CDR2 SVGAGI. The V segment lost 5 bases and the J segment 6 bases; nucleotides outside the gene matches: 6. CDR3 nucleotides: TGTGCCAGCAGTCGTCAGGGGGCGATTCAGCCCCAGCATTTT. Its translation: CASSRQGAIQPQHF.

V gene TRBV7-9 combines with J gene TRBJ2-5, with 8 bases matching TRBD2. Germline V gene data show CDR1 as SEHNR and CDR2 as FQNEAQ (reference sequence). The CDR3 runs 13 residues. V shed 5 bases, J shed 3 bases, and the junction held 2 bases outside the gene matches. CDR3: CASSPTSEETQYF. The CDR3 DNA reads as TGTGCCAGCAGCCCGACTAGCGAAGAGACCCAGTACTTC.

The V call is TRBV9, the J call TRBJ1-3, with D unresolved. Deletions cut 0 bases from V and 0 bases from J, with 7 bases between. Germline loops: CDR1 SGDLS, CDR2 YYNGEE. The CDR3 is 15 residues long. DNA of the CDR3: TGTGCCAGCAGCGTAGAAGGGAACTCTGGAAACACCATATATTTT. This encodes CASSVEGNSGNTIYF.

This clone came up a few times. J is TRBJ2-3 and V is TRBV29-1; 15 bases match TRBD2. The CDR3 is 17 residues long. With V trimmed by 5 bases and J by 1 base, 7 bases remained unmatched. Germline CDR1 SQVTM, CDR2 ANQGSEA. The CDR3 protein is CSVSPRTSGRGTDTQYF. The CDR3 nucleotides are TGCAGCGTTTCACCCCGGACTAGCGGGAGGGGCACAGATACGCAGTATTTT.

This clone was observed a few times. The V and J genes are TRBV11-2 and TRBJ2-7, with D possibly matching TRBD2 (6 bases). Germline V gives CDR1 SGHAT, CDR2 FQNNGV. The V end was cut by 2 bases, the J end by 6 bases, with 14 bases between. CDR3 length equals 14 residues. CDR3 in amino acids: CASSLIGTGVEQYF. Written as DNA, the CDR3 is TGTGCCAGCAGCTTAATAGGGACGGGGGTCGAGCAGTACTTC.

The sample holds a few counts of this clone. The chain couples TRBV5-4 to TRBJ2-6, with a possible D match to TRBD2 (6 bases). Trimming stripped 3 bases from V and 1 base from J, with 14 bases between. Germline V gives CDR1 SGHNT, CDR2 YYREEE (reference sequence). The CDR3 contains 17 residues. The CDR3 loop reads CASSSPGEQSGANVLTF. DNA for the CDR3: TGTGCCAGCAGCTCTCCGGGAGAGCAATCTGGGGCCAACGTCCTGACTTTC.

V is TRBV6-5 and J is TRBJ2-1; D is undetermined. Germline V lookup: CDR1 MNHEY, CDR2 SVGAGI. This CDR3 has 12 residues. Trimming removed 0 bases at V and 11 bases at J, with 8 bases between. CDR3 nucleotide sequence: TGTGCCAGCAGTTACTCGTCGGGTCAGCAGTTCTTC. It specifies CASSYSSGQQFF.

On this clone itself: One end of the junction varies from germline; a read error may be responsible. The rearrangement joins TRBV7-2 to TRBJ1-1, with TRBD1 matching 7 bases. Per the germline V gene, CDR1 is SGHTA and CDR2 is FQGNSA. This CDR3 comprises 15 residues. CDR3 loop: CASSRQGIVNTEAFF. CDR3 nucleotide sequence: TGTGCCAGCAGCCGACAGGGTATCGTGAATACTGAAGCTTTCTTT.

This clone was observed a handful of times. In DNA form, the CDR3 reads TGTGCCAGCAGCCGACGGGAGATCGATGAGCAGTTCTTC. This encodes CASSRREIDEQFF. V usage is TRBV4-2 and J usage is TRBJ2-1, with D tentatively TRBD2 (6 bases). This CDR3 has 13 residues. CDR1 and CDR2 from the germline V gene are LGHNA and YNFKEQ. The V gene lost 4 bases and the J gene lost 8 bases, with 12 bases spanning the gap.

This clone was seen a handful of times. CDR3 in DNA: TGTGCCAGCAGCGAGACAGTAAATCAGCCCCAGCATTTT. Translated, it gives CASSETVNQPQHF. This rearrangement joins TRBV11-2 to TRBJ1-5; a weak D match, TRBD1 (5 bases). The germline V and J ends were trimmed by 5 bases and 4 bases, with 9 bases remaining between them. Germline lookup yields CDR1 SGHAT and CDR2 FQNNGV. The CDR3 extends over 13 amino acids.

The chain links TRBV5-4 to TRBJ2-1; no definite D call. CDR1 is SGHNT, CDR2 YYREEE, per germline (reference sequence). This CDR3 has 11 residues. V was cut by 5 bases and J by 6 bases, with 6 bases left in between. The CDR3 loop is CASSVANEQFF. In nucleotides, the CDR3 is TGTGCCAGCAGTGTTGCCAATGAGCAGTTCTTC.

The CDR3 loop is CASSLASGNTIYF. In DNA form, the CDR3 reads TGTGCCAGCAGTTTAGCCTCTGGAAACACCATATATTTT. V usage is TRBV28 and J usage is TRBJ1-3; D not certain. The V gene's germline CDR1 is MDHEN and CDR2 SYDVKM. V lost 2 bases, J lost 0 bases, and 2 bases lay in between. The CDR3 contains 13 residues.

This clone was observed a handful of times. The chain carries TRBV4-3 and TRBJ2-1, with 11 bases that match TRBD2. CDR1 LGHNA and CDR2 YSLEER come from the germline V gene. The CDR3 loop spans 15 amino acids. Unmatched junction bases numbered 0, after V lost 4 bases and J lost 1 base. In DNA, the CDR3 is TGCGCCAGCAGCCGGACTAGCGGGTCCTACAATGAGCAGTTCTTC. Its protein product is CASSRTSGSYNEQFF.

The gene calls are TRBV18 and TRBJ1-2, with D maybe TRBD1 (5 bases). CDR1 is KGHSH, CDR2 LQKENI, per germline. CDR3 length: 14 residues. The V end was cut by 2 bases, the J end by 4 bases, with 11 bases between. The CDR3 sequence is CASSPEGLGYGYTF. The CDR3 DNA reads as TGTGCCAGCTCACCAGAGGGGCTCGGCTATGGCTACACCTTC. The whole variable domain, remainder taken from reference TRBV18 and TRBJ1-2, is NAGVMQNPRHLVRRRGQEARLRCSPMKGHSHVYWYRQLPEEGLKFMVYLQKENIIDESGMPKERFSAEFPKEGPSILRIQQVVRGDSAAYFCASSPEGLGYGYTFGSGTRLTVV.

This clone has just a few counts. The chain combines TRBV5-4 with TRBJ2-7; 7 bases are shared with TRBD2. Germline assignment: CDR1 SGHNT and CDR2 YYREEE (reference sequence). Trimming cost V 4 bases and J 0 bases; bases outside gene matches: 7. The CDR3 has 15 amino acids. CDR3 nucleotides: TGTGCCAGCAGCAGCCCTAGCGGTAGCTCCTACGAGCAGTACTTC. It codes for CASSSPSGSSYEQYF.

The chain's CDR3 is CASSIGTGTVETQYF. CDR3 coding DNA: TGTGCCAGTAGTATCGGGACAGGGACTGTGGAGACCCAGTACTTC. This sequence joins TRBV19 and TRBJ2-5; TRBD1 aligns across 9 bases. Germline V gives CDR1 LNHDA, CDR2 SQIVND (reference sequence). V shed 3 bases and J 5 bases; nucleotides not matched to a gene: 7. The CDR3 spans 15 residues.